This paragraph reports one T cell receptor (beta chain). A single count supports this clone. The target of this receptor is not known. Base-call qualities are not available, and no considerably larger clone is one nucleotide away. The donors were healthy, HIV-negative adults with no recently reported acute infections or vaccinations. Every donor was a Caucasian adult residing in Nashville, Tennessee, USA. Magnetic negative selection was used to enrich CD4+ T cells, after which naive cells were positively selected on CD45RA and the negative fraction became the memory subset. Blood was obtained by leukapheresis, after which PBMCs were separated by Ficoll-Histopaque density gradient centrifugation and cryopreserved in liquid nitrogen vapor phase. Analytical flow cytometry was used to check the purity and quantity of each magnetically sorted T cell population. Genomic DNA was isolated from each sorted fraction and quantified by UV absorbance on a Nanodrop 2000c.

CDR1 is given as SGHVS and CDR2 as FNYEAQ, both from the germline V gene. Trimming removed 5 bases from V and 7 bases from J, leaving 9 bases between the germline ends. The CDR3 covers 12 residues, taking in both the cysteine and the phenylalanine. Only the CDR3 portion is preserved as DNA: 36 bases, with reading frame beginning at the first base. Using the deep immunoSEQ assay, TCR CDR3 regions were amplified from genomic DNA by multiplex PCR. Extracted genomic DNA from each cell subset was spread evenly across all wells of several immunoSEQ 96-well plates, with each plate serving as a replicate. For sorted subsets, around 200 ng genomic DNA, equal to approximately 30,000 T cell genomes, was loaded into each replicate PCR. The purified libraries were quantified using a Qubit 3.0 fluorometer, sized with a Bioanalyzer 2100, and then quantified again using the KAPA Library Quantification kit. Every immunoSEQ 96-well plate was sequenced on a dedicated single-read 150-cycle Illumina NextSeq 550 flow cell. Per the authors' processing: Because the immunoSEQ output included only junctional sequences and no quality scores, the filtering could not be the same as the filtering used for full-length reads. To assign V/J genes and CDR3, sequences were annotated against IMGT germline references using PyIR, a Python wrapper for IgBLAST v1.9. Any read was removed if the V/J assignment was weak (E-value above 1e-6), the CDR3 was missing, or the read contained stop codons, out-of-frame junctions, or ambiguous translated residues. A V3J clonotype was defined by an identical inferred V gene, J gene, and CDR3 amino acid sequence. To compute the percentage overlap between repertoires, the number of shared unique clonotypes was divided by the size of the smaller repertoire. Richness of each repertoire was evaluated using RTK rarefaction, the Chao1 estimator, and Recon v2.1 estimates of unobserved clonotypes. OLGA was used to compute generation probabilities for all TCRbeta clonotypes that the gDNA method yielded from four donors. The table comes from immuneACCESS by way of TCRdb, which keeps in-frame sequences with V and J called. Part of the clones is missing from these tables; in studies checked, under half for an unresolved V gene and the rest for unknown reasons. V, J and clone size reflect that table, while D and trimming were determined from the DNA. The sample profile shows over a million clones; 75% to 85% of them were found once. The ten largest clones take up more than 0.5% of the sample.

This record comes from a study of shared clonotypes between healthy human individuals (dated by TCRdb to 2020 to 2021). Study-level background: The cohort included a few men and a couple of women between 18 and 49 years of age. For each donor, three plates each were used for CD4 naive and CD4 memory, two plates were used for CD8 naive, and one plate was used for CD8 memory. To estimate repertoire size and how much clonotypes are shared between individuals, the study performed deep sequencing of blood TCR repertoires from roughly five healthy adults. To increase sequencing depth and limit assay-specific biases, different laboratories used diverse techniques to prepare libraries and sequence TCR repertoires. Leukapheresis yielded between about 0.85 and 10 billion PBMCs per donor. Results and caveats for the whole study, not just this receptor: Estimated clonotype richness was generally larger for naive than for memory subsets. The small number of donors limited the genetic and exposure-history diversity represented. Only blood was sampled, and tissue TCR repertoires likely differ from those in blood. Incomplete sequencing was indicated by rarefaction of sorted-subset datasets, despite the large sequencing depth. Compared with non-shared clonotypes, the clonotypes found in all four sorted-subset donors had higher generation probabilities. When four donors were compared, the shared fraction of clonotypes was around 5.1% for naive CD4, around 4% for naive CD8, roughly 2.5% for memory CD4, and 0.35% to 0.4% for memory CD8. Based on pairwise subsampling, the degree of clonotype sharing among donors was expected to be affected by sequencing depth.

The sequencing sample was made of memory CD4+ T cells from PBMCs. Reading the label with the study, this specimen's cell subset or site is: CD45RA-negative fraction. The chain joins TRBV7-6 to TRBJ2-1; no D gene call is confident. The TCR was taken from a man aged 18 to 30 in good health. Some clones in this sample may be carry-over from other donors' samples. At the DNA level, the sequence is TGTGCCAGCAGCCACCCTAGAAATGAGCAGTTCTTC. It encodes CASSHPRNEQFF.